This is a list of T cell receptor beta chains from one sample in a study of patients and donors after allogeneic stem cell transplantation. Via MiXCR, TCRdb re-called the RT-PCR reads, giving one row per CDR3 protein. The sample comprises more than 850,000 distinct CDR3 sequences, 18% of which are singletons, and 5% to 6.5% rests with the top ten. Material for sequencing was blood, either unsorted or a sorted T cell fraction (not recorded which). Source of these receptors: a human donor who was either an allogeneic HSCT recipient or a stem cell or donor lymphocyte infusion donor (not recorded which). It is not recorded whose cells these are; they may come from a transplant donor. The CDR3 runs from the conserved cysteine through the conserved F or W. A D gene is named only where the DNA matches it firmly. The size entry is marked missing in some rows and otherwise reads once, few, many or a size class.

CASSLVIASEAQYF TGTGCCAGCAGCTTAGTCATAGCCTCGGAGGCCCAGTACTTC TRBJ2-5 NA TRBV7-2 NA 14
CSASTVSTNEKLFF TGCAGTGCTTCTACGGTTTCAACTAATGAAAAACTGTTTTTT TRBJ1-4 many TRBV20-1 NA 14
CASSRTFTGYEQYF TGTGCCAGCAGCAGGACTTTTACAGGGTACGAGCAGTACTTC TRBJ2-7 many TRBV12-3/TRBV12-4 NA 14
CASSFVSSGNTIYF TGTGCCAGCAGTTTCGTGAGCTCTGGAAACACCATATATTTT TRBJ1-3 many TRBV12-3/TRBV12-4 NA 14
CASSLSPGRTDTQYF TGTGCCAGCAGTTTATCCCCGGGCAGAACAGATACGCAGTATTTT TRBJ2-3 NA TRBV27 NA 15
CASNTGQGTFQPQHF TGTGCCAGCAATACCGGACAGGGTACTTTTCAGCCCCAGCATTTT TRBJ1-5 few TRBV2 TRBD1 15
CASSLMVRETGEQFF TGTGCCAGCAGCTTAATGGTACGGGAGACTGGTGAGCAGTTCTTC TRBJ2-1 few TRBV7-2 NA 15
CATSDLESGSTDTQYF TGTGCCACCAGTGATCTTGAAAGCGGTAGCACAGATACGCAGTATTTT TRBJ2-3 few TRBV24-1 NA 16
CASSRRDYSTDTQYF TGCGCCAGCAGCCGACGGGACTATAGCACAGATACGCAGTATTTT TRBJ2-3 NA TRBV4-1 TRBD2 15
CASSLANRAVTEAFF TGTGCCAGCAGCTTGGCTAACAGGGCGGTCACTGAAGCTTTCTTT TRBJ1-1 NA TRBV5-4 NA 15
CATGFREGGINTQYF TGTGCCACCGGCTTCCGGGAGGGAGGGATAAATACGCAGTATTTT TRBJ2-3 many TRBV15 TRBD2 15
CAWSRGMNTEAFF TGTGCCTGGAGTAGAGGTATGAACACTGAAGCTTTCTTT TRBJ1-1 NA TRBV30 NA 13
CASSLDSGDQGKNIQYF TGCGCCAGCAGCTTGGATTCCGGGGACCAAGGCAAAAACATTCAGTACTTC TRBJ2-4 few TRBV5-1 NA 17
CATSDLTGGTDTQYF TGTGCCACCAGTGATTTGACTGGGGGCACAGATACGCAGTATTTT TRBJ2-3 few TRBV24-1 NA 15
CSASEGAFSLAFF TGCAGTGCTAGCGAGGGGGCGTTTTCTTTGGCTTTCTTT TRBJ1-1 NA TRBV20-1 TRBD1 13
CASRLTATREQFF TGTGCCAGCAGACTTACAGCCACAAGGGAGCAGTTCTTC TRBJ2-1 NA TRBV7-2 NA 13
CASSLARGAWGNQPQHF TGTGCCAGCAGCTTAGCACGGGGGGCGTGGGGCAATCAGCCCCAGCATTTT TRBJ1-5 few TRBV7-9 NA 17
CASSLTPRDYTDTQYF TGCGCCAGCAGCTTGACTCCTAGGGATTACACAGATACGCAGTATTTT TRBJ2-3 NA TRBV5-1 NA 16
CATSKSGASTDTQYF TGTGCCACCAGCAAAAGTGGTGCCAGCACAGATACGCAGTATTTT TRBJ2-3 many TRBV15 NA 15
CASSQDAGNTEAFF TGCGCCAGCAGCCAAGATGCGGGGAACACTGAAGCTTTCTTT TRBJ1-1 NA TRBV4-3 NA 14
CASSYVIGGPNEKLFF TGCGCCAGCAGCTATGTCATTGGGGGGCCGAATGAAAAACTGTTTTTT TRBJ1-4 few TRBV5-1 NA 16
CASSLENSYEQYF TGCGCCAGCAGCTTGGAGAACTCCTACGAGCAGTACTTC TRBJ2-7 many TRBV5-1 NA 13
CASSSAGTKQETQYF TGTGCCAGCAGTTCCGCCGGGACGAAACAAGAGACCCAGTACTTC TRBJ2-5 few TRBV27 NA 15
CASSRNSGTYNSPLHF TGTGCCAGCAGCCGCAATTCAGGGACCTATAATTCACCCCTCCACTTT TRBJ1-6 NA TRBV5-4 NA 16
CASSYWDRSFEQYF TGTGCCAGCAGTTACTGGGACAGGAGCTTCGAGCAGTACTTC TRBJ2-7 NA TRBV6-2/TRBV6-3 TRBD1 14
CATSRDFNRQSSPLHYEQYF TGTGCCACCAGCAGAGATTTCAACCGACAGTCTTCTCCCCTACACTACGAGCAGTACTTC TRBJ2-7 few TRBV15 NA 20
CASSLNVARFKGNTGELFF TGTGCCAGCAGCTTAAATGTGGCGCGGTTTAAAGGGAACACCGGGGAGCTGTTTTTT TRBJ2-2 NA TRBV7-8 NA 19
CASSLETGQYNEQFF TGCGCCAGCAGCCTCGAGACGGGACAGTACAATGAGCAGTTCTTC TRBJ2-1 many TRBV4-3 TRBD1 15
CASSQVVDENGYTF TGCGCCAGCAGCCAGGTGGTGGACGAAAATGGCTACACCTTC TRBJ1-2 few TRBV4-1 NA 14
CAWSPAGTVTLHF TGTGCCTGGAGTCCAGCGGGAACGGTCACCCTCCACTTT TRBJ1-6 NA TRBV30 NA 13
CSARNRENSPLHF TGCAGTGCTAGAAACAGGGAGAATTCACCCCTCCACTTT TRBJ1-6 NA TRBV20-1 NA 13
CASSVSGGGGNEQFF TGTGCCAGCAGTGTATCGGGCGGGGGAGGCAATGAGCAGTTCTTC TRBJ2-1 NA TRBV6-4 TRBD2 15
CASSQVRDRVRGYTF TGCGCCAGCAGCCAGGTCCGGGACAGGGTTCGGGGCTACACCTTC TRBJ1-2 NA TRBV4-1 TRBD1 15
CASSLSLRDSNTEAFF TGTGCCAGCAGTTTAAGTTTGAGAGATTCGAACACTGAAGCTTTCTTT TRBJ1-1 NA TRBV12-3/TRBV12-4 NA 16
CAWTFWEGNGYTF TGTGCCTGGACCTTCTGGGAGGGGAACGGCTACACCTTC TRBJ1-2 few TRBV30 NA 13
CASSIRRALYYGYTF TGTGCCAGTAGTATTCGCAGGGCCTTATACTATGGCTACACCTTC TRBJ1-2 few TRBV19 NA 15
CASSLARPRNEQFF TGTGCCAGCAGCTTGGCACGCCCAAGGAATGAGCAGTTCTTC TRBJ2-1 NA TRBV7-2 NA 14
CASRASDRASEQYF TGTGCCAGTCGGGCATCGGACAGGGCAAGCGAGCAGTACTTC TRBJ2-7 NA TRBV12-3/TRBV12-4 TRBD1 14
CASSSGTHVNQPQHF TGTGCCAGCAGTTCCGGGACCCACGTTAATCAGCCCCAGCATTTT TRBJ1-5 few TRBV12-3/TRBV12-4 NA 15